Given below is one T cell receptor (beta chain) in context. As yet, its antigen is unknown. The CDR3 has 13 residues. Germline CDR1 reads SQVTM; CDR2 reads ANQGSEA. Unmatched junction bases numbered 3, after V lost 4 bases and J lost 3 bases. The sample belongs to a study of CD8 T cells in ankylosing spondylitis. General study findings and limits: Disease-linked clones were found to be CD8+ and relatively rare in peripheral blood. Significant enrichment of disease-linked clones was reported in matched ankylosing spondylitis synovial fluid. Roughly eight highly homologous variants made up a TCR beta motif that seemed to typify ankylosing spondylitis blood.

Molecular-barcoded quantitative 5'-RACE produced these TCR beta libraries. TCRdb re-derived calls from the 5' RACE reads in MiXCR, one entry per CDR3 protein. The profile shows hundreds of thousands of distinct CDR3 sequences, roughly 13% of them singletons. The rearrangement uses TRBV29-1 and TRBJ2-3; 8 bases align to TRBD2. The sample taken for sequencing was blood, either unsorted or a sorted T cell fraction (not recorded which). The TCR comes from a male donor with ankylosing spondylitis. The CDR3 DNA is TGCAGCGTTGGACTAGCGCTAACAGATACGCAGTATTTT. Translation gives CSVGLALTDTQYF.